The 2 T cell receptor beta chains below were found in one sample sequenced in a study of T cells in Graves' hyperthyroidism and ophthalmopathy. Regions amplified from RNA transcripts were the TCR beta CDR3 regions. The study used the HTBI primer set for a first-round RT-PCR of the TCR CDR3. TCRdb processed the multiplex PCR reads anew with MiXCR; each CDR3 protein has one entry. The sample carries some 510,000 distinct CDR3 sequences, around 20% recorded once. Sequenced input: blood. The receptors originated from a man aged 18 to 29 with Graves' hyperthyroidism.

The V gene is TRBV28, the J gene TRBJ2-7, with 7 bases identical to TRBD1. The V gene end was trimmed by 6 bases and the J gene end by 3 bases; junction bases not matched to a gene: 5. The germline V gene has CDR1 MDHEN and CDR2 SYDVKM. This CDR3 has 13 residues. CDR3 DNA sequence: TGTGCCAGCAGCAGATGGACAGGCTACGAGCAGTACTTC. It is translated as CASSRWTGYEQYF.

This clonotype showed up many times. The J gene is TRBJ2-7, the V gene TRBV27; 9 nucleotides agree with TRBD1. Losses at the gene ends were 8 bases for V and 2 bases for J; bases not matched to a gene: 7. The CDR3 contains 14 residues. Looked up from germline, CDR1 is MNHEY and CDR2 is SMNVEV (reference sequence). The CDR3 DNA sequence: TGTGCCAGCTATCGGGGACAGGGTGCCTACGAGCAGTACTTC. Residues: CASYRGQGAYEQYF.